A selection of T cell receptor beta chains follows, all from one sample in a study of blood T cell repertoires in COVID-19. Method: immunoSEQ multiplex PCR; TCRdb's copy keeps in-frame clones and lacks some. The sample has 130,000 to 150,000 clones; about 87% are singletons. What was sequenced was peripheral blood. The receptors stem from a woman aged 45-59 years with acute or convalescent COVID-19. The CDR3 runs from the conserved cysteine through the conserved F or W. A D gene is named only where the DNA matches it firmly. Some rows have no size entry. The others give once, few or many, or a class for an expanded clone.

V gene: TRBV7-9
clone size: -
D gene: -
J gene: TRBJ1-4
CDR3 DNA: TGTGCCAGCAGCCGACTGACAGGTTCAACTAATGAAAAACTGTTTTTT
CDR3 protein: CASSRLTGSTNEKLFF

V gene: TRBV18
clone size: -
D gene: -
J gene: TRBJ2-1
CDR3 DNA: TGTGCCAGCTCACCACGAGTACCGGCCGTAGCATTTGACAATGAGCAGTTCTTC
CDR3 protein: CASSPRVPAVAFDNEQFF

V gene: TRBV19
clone size: -
D gene: -
J gene: TRBJ1-5
CDR3 DNA: TGTGCCAGTAGTATAGATCCCAGGGACTTTCATAGCAATCAGCCCCAGCATTTT
CDR3 protein: CASSIDPRDFHSNQPQHF

V gene: TRBV5-1
clone size: -
D gene: -
J gene: TRBJ1-1
CDR3 DNA: TGCGCCAGCAGCGAAAACAGGGACCTGAGAGCTTTCTTT
CDR3 protein: CASSENRDLRAFF

V gene: TRBV5-6
clone size: -
D gene: -
J gene: TRBJ2-7
CDR3 DNA: TGTGCCAGCAGCTTCCTGGACTCCCGGGCGTTCTACGAGCAGTACTTC
CDR3 protein: CASSFLDSRAFYEQYF

V gene: TRBV27
clone size: -
D gene: -
J gene: TRBJ2-5
CDR3 DNA: TGTGCCAGCAGTTTAAGGGGTTTGGGGGAGACCCAGTACTTC
CDR3 protein: CASSLRGLGETQYF

V gene: TRBV5-1
clone size: -
D gene: TRBD1
J gene: TRBJ2-1
CDR3 DNA: TGCGCCAGCAGCTTGGTAGGGACAGGTAGGAATGAGCAGTTCTTC
CDR3 protein: CASSLVGTGRNEQFF

V gene: TRBV24-1
clone size: once
D gene: TRBD2
J gene: TRBJ2-2
CDR3 DNA: TGTGCCACCAGTGCCTATAGCGGGAGTCCGACCACCGGGGAGCTGTTTTTT
CDR3 protein: CATSAYSGSPTTGELFF

V gene: TRBV12-5
clone size: -
D gene: TRBD1
J gene: TRBJ1-2
CDR3 DNA: TGTGCTAGTGCCCCCCCAGGGGGCTCCTATGGCTACACCTTC
CDR3 protein: CASAPPGGSYGYTF

V gene: TRBV12-3/TRBV12-4
clone size: -
D gene: -
J gene: TRBJ2-3
CDR3 DNA: TGTGCCAGCAGTCCACTGTGGGGGGTACAGTATTTT
CDR3 protein: CASSPLWGVQYF

V gene: TRBV14
clone size: -
D gene: TRBD1
J gene: TRBJ2-3
CDR3 DNA: TGTGCCAGCAGCCCCCGTACAGGGGGTGGGAATACGCAGTATTTT
CDR3 protein: CASSPRTGGGNTQYF